This TCR beta chain derives from a study of OX40 agonist ivuxolimab in advanced cancers. The protocol was immunoSEQ multiplex PCR, while the TCRdb copy is restricted to in-frame clones and leaves out a portion. Altogether 75,000 to 90,000 clones are present, 87% being singletons, with the ten largest covering around 1.6%. Deletions cut 2 bases from V and 2 bases from J, with 16 bases between. The CDR3 sequence is 18 residues long. Per germline, CDR1 SGHAT and CDR2 FQNNGV. Here the sequenced sample was CD4+ or CD8+ T cells sorted from blood, taken in a trial of the OX40 agonist ivuxolimab. This chain links TRBV11-2 with TRBJ2-6, with D perhaps matching TRBD1 (6 bases). This receptor was identified in an adult with an advanced solid tumor such as melanoma, head and neck, liver or kidney cancer. The CDR3 sequence is CASSLNMDRVAGANVLTF. The CDR3 DNA sequence: TGTGCCAGCAGCTTAAATATGGACAGAGTGGCTGGGGCCAACGTCCTGACTTTC.